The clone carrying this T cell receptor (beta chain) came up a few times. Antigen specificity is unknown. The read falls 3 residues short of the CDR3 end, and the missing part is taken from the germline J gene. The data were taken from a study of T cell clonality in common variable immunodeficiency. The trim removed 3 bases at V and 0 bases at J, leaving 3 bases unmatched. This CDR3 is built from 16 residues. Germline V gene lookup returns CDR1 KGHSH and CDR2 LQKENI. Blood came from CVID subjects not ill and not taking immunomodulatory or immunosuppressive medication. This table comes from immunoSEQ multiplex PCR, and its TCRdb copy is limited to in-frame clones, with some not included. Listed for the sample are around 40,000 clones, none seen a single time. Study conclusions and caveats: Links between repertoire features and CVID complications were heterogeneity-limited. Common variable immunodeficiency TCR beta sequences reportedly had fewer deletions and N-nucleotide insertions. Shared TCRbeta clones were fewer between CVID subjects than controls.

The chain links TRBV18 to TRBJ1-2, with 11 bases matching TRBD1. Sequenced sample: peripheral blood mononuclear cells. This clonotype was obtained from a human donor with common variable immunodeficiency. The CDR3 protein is CASSPPDRGPNYGYTF. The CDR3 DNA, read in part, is TGTGCCAGCTCACCTCCGGACAGGGGGCCTAACTATGGC. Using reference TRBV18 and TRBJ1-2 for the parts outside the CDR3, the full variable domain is NAGVMQNPRHLVRRRGQEARLRCSPMKGHSHVYWYRQLPEEGLKFMVYLQKENIIDESGMPKERFSAEFPKEGPSILRIQQVVRGDSAAYFCASSPPDRGPNYGYTFGSGTRLTVV.